A single sample is the source of the 29 T cell receptor beta chains below, sequenced in a study of T cells in Graves' hyperthyroidism and ophthalmopathy. TCR beta CDR3 sequences were amplified from RNA transcripts. In the first-round RT-PCR of the TCR CDR3, the HTBI primer set was used. TCRdb itself ran the multiplex PCR reads through MiXCR, one entry per CDR3 protein. Counted here are 640,000 or so distinct CDR3 sequences, 14% occurring once; the ten biggest clones make up more than 6%. The sample was blood. Receptor source: a woman younger than 30 with Graves' ophthalmopathy.

The table lists this clonotype with many counts. The chain has TRBV3-1 and TRBJ2-7; possible D gene TRBD1, 6 bases. Germline V gene data show CDR1 as LGHDT and CDR2 as YNNKEL (reference sequence). This CDR3 contains 14 residues. The ends were cut back, 4 bases at V and 4 bases at J, with 14 bases in the middle. The CDR3 DNA follows: TGTGCCAGCAGCCTCAACAGGGTGATATACGAGCAGTACTTC. Translation gives CASSLNRVIYEQYF.

This clonotype showed up many times. The CDR3 sequence is CSVLRGAGRSGANVLTF. The CDR3 coding sequence is TGCAGCGTTCTAAGGGGAGCCGGTAGATCTGGGGCCAACGTCCTGACTTTC. The rearrangement uses TRBV29-1 and TRBJ2-6; D could derive from TRBD1 or TRBD2 (5 bases each). From germline, CDR1 is SQVTM and CDR2 ANQGSEA. The germline V and J ends were trimmed by 5 bases and 1 base, with 18 bases remaining between them. This CDR3 is 17 amino acids long.

This clonotype occurred many times. The chain uses TRBV12-3 or TRBV12-4 and TRBJ2-1; TRBD1 might be the D (6 bases). V was pared by 1 base and J by 14 bases, with 12 bases between. The CDR3 extends over 12 amino acids. The DNA of the CDR3 is TGTGCCAGCAGTTTAGGGGGGCAAATGGAGTTCTTC. Its protein product is CASSLGGQMEFF.

This clonotype was seen more than once but under ten times. A read error may account for a junction end that differs from germline. The chain combines TRBV7-7 with TRBJ2-2; 10 bases are shared with TRBD2. Per germline, CDR1 SSHAT and CDR2 FNYEAQ (reference sequence). The CDR3 has 20 residues. The CDR3 nucleotides are TGTGCTAGCAGCCCAACAGGGACTAGCGCATTTTTCGCGAACACCGGGGAGCTGTTTTTT. This codes for CASSPTGTSAFFANTGELFF.

This clonotype showed up many times. The chain employs TRBV6-1 and TRBJ2-1, with D possibly TRBD1 on 6 matching bases. V lost 5 bases to trimming and J lost 5 bases, with 13 bases between them. CDR3 size: 14 residues. Germline V gives CDR1 MNHNS, CDR2 SASEGT. The CDR3 is CASSSDSPHNEQFF. CDR3 nucleotide sequence: TGTGCCAGCAGTTCGGACAGCCCCCACAATGAGCAGTTCTTC.

The chain combines TRBV12-3 or TRBV12-4 with TRBJ2-1; D remains unclear. Trimming took off 2 bases at V and 1 base at J, with 6 bases between the two ends. The CDR3 contains 14 residues. CDR3 bases: TGTGCCAGCAGTTTAAGAGCTTCCTACAATGAGCAGTTCTTC. It yields the protein CASSLRASYNEQFF.

This clonotype was recorded many times. The V gene is TRBV6-2 or TRBV6-3, the J gene TRBJ2-1; maybe TRBD1 (5 bases). The CDR3 contains 14 residues. With 10 bases removed from V and 2 bases from J, the gap between germline ends came to 15 bases. Germline CDR1 MNHEY, CDR2 SVGEGT. Written as DNA, the CDR3 is TGTGCCACCGGGCCTAGGGGCCCCTACAATGAGCAGTTCTTC. Translated: CATGPRGPYNEQFF.

Regarding this clonotype: A junction boundary mismatches the germline segment, possibly from a read error. This chain joins TRBV2 and TRBJ1-4, with TRBD1 matching 7 bases. Per germline, CDR1 SNHLY and CDR2 FYNNEI. This CDR3 is 14 amino acids long. DNA of the CDR3: TGTGCCAACAGTCGGACAGGTCTTAATGAAAAACTGTTTTTT. As protein: CANSRTGLNEKLFF.

This clonotype has at least ten counts. Here the CDR3 reads CASSLKEGVGGYTEAFF. CDR3 coding DNA: TGTGCCAGCAGCCTAAAGGAAGGGGTGGGGGGATACACTGAAGCTTTCTTT. This chain links TRBV7-9 with TRBJ1-1, with D maybe TRBD1 (5 bases). Germline CDR1 is SEHNR and CDR2 is FQNEAQ (reference sequence). Trimming left V 5 bases short and J 3 bases short, with 22 bases between. The CDR3 sequence is 17 residues long.

The rearrangement links TRBV20-1 to TRBJ2-1; weak D call: TRBD2 (6 bases). Per the germline V gene, CDR1 is DFQATT and CDR2 is SNEGSKA (reference sequence). The CDR3 runs to 13 residues. Deletions cut 3 bases from V and 9 bases from J, with 15 bases between. Here the CDR3 DNA reads TGCAGTGCTAGGGGACTGGCTACAACTGAGCAGTTCTTC. This gives the protein CSARGLATTEQFF.

This clonotype was seen repeatedly, ten times or more. The chain links TRBV5-5 to TRBJ1-5; perhaps TRBD1 as D (6 bases). The CDR3 contains 15 residues. V was trimmed by 4 bases and J by 3 bases, leaving 14 bases between them. Germline V lookup: CDR1 SGHKS, CDR2 YYEKEE (reference sequence). CDR3 in DNA: TGTGCCAGCAGCGCCCCCGGGACACTCAATCAGCCCCAGCATTTT. Encoded protein: CASSAPGTLNQPQHF.

This clonotype was counted many times. The chain has TRBV5-5 and TRBJ2-3; tentative D call: TRBD2 (5 bases). Germline V gene lookup returns CDR1 SGHKS and CDR2 YYEKEE (reference sequence). V lost 4 bases and J lost 2, with 11 bases in between. This CDR3 region has 14 residues. CDR3 bases: TGTGCCAGCAGCGTAGCCGGGATCACAGATACGCAGTATTTT. It translates to CASSVAGITDTQYF.

J is TRBJ2-1 and V is TRBV4-1; 9 positions agree with TRBD2. Germline trimming cut 6 bases from V and 0 bases from J; bases unmatched to any gene: 3. Germline V CDR1 and CDR2: MGHRA, YSYEKL. The CDR3 has 15 amino acids. This chain's CDR3 is CASRAGGGSYNEQFF. The CDR3 DNA reads as TGCGCCAGCAGAGCGGGGGGCGGCTCCTACAATGAGCAGTTCTTC.

This clonotype was counted many times. This sequence joins TRBV11-2 and TRBJ2-7; possibly TRBD1 for D (5 bases). Germline CDR1 reads SGHAT; CDR2 reads FQNNGV. The CDR3 totals 14 residues. Between the trimmed V and J ends, which lost 1 base and 2 bases, there was a span of 9 bases. The CDR3 sequence: CASSLGRAAYEQYF. The CDR3 DNA sequence: TGTGCCAGCAGCTTAGGCAGGGCGGCCTACGAGCAGTACTTC.

This clonotype was recorded a few times. This chain connects TRBV10-1 to TRBJ2-1; D unclear. In germline, CDR1 is WNHNN, CDR2 SYGVQD (reference sequence). The V gene lost 0 bases and the J gene lost 11 bases, with 14 bases spanning the gap. The CDR3 sequence is 14 residues long. The CDR3 DNA reads as TGCGCCAGCAGTGAGTCCTTGGGTCCCCCCCAGCAGTTCTTC. Amino acids: CASSESLGPPQQFF.

In this sample, this clonotype turned up many times. The chain is built from TRBV9 and TRBJ2-5; TRBD2 matches 8 bases. Germline V CDR1 and CDR2: SGDLS, YYNGEE. The CDR3 sequence is 15 residues long. J was trimmed by 5 bases and V by 3 bases; bases with no gene match: 9. Here the CDR3 reads CASSAIAGSWETQYF. The CDR3 nucleotides read TGTGCCAGCAGCGCCATAGCGGGGAGTTGGGAGACCCAGTACTTC.

This clonotype was counted many times. Sequence at one end of the junction differs from germline and may be a read error. The chain employs TRBV7-7 and TRBJ2-1; D uncertain. Germline V lookup: CDR1 SSHAT, CDR2 FNYEAQ (reference sequence). CDR3 size: 15 residues. The CDR3 nucleotides are TGTGCTAGCAGCTCAACCCCGGCGGCCTACAATGAGCAGTTCTTC. Its translation: CASSSTPAAYNEQFF.

This clonotype came up a few times. CDR3 DNA: TGCAGCGTTGGCGGACAGGCTGAAGCTTTCTTT. Translating gives CSVGGQAEAFF. The chain combines TRBV29-1 with TRBJ1-1; 7 nucleotides line up with TRBD1. The ends lost 4 bases at V and 6 bases at J; junction bases unmatched: 2. Germline CDR1 and CDR2: SQVTM and ANQGSEA. The CDR3 loop spans 11 amino acids.

Note on this clonotype: A much larger clone differs from this one at a single base, so this may be a read error. The genes are TRBV7-2 and TRBJ2-1; either TRBD1 or TRBD2 may fit D (5 bases each). CDR1 and CDR2 from the germline V gene are SGHTA and FQGNSA. The CDR3 runs 14 residues. The CDR3 loop is CASSLVGTINERFF. CDR3 nucleotides: TGTGCCAGCAGCTTAGTTGGGACCATCAATGAGCGGTTCTTC.

Only a few counts were recorded for this clonotype. The chain combines TRBV12-3 or TRBV12-4 with TRBJ2-7; the D is unclear. V was shortened by 11 bases and J by 1 base, with 15 bases between the two germline ends. This CDR3 comprises 13 residues. The CDR3 DNA reads TGTGCCGGCACCTCGCTCCTTTCCTACGAGCAGTACTTC. Translating gives CAGTSLLSYEQYF.

This clonotype was observed at least ten times. The rearrangement links TRBV28 to TRBJ2-2; D gene ambiguous. Germline V gene lookup returns CDR1 MDHEN and CDR2 SYDVKM. V was pared by 3 bases and J by 0 bases, with 8 bases between. CDR3 length: 15 residues. CDR3 residues: CASSFRRSNTGELFF. CDR3 nucleotide sequence: TGTGCCAGCAGTTTTAGACGGTCGAACACCGGGGAGCTGTTTTTT. Filled out from reference TRBV28 and TRBJ2-2, the complete variable domain reads DVKVTQSSRYLVKRTGEKVFLECVQDMDHENMFWYRQDPGLGLRLIYFSYDVKMKEKGDIPEGYSVSREKKERFSLILESASTNQTSMYLCASSFRRSNTGELFFGEGSRLTVL.

As regards this clonotype: This clone may be a read error of a much larger clone one base away. The chain carries TRBV24-1 and TRBJ1-6, with no clear D. The CDR3 extends over 14 amino acids. V was trimmed by 4 bases and J by 8 bases, leaving 11 bases between them. Germline V CDR1 and CDR2: KGHDR, SFDVKD. The CDR3 reads CATSEAYKDSPLHF. In DNA form, the CDR3 reads TGTGCCACCAGTGAAGCGTACAAGGATTCACCCCTCCACTTT.

The DNA for the CDR3 is TGCGCCAGCAGCTTGGTCCCCCGGGACGGGGAGTTCGCCGGGGAGCTGTTTTTT. Amino acids: CASSLVPRDGEFAGELFF. The gene calls are TRBV5-1 and TRBJ2-2; D possibly uses TRBD1 or TRBD2 (5 bases each). In germline, CDR1 is SGHRS, CDR2 YFSETQ. The ends were cut back, 0 bases at V and 6 bases at J, with 21 bases in the middle. The CDR3 totals 18 residues.

The chain joins TRBV28 to TRBJ2-7; 12 nucleotides match TRBD2. The trim removed 5 bases at V and 4 bases at J, leaving 6 bases unmatched. This CDR3 has 15 amino acids. Per the germline V gene, CDR1 is MDHEN and CDR2 is SYDVKM. CDR3 sequence: CASSPLTSGRYEQYF. The DNA for the CDR3 is TGTGCCAGCAGTCCCCTGACTAGCGGGAGATACGAGCAGTACTTC.

Many counts were recorded for this clonotype. The gene calls are TRBV7-2 and TRBJ2-3; possibly TRBD1 or TRBD2 for D (5 bases each). CDR1 SGHTA and CDR2 FQGNSA come from the germline V gene. CDR3 size: 12 residues. Trimming removed 6 bases from V and 6 bases from J, with 10 bases in between. The CDR3 nucleotides read TGTGCCAGCAGAGGGACGGGGGATACGCAGTATTTT. Translated: CASRGTGDTQYF.

This chain uses TRBV2 with TRBJ1-1; D gene unclear. Germline CDR1 SNHLY, CDR2 FYNNEI. The CDR3 consists of 12 residues. V lost 8 bases and J lost 0, with 7 bases in between. The CDR3: CASQTVNTEAFF. DNA for the CDR3: TGTGCCAGCCAAACAGTGAACACTGAAGCTTTCTTT.

The V call is TRBV6-2 or TRBV6-3, the J call TRBJ1-5; 9 bases align to TRBD1. J gave up 3 bases and V 7 bases, and 4 bases lay outside the gene matches. The CDR3 has 14 amino acids. Germline V gene lookup returns CDR1 MNHEY and CDR2 SVGEGT. The CDR3 protein is CASIGTGNNQPQHF. DNA of the CDR3: TGTGCCAGCATTGGGACAGGGAACAATCAGCCCCAGCATTTT.

This clonotype has at least ten counts. The chain has TRBV6-1 and TRBJ2-7; 7 nucleotides match TRBD1. Trimming at V came to 7 bases and at J to 0 bases, leaving 9 bases not matched to a gene. This CDR3 has 15 residues. The germline gives CDR1 MNHNS, CDR2 SASEGT. CDR3 in amino acids: CASTPPGTDSYEQYF. The CDR3 coding sequence is TGTGCCAGCACCCCTCCCGGGACAGACTCCTACGAGCAGTACTTC.

Comments on this clonotype: This may come from a read error, since a much larger clone is one base off. The chain couples TRBV6-1 to TRBJ2-1, with TRBD2 matching 12 bases. V lost 8 bases and J lost 2; bases outside the gene matches: 4. The germline gives CDR1 MNHNS, CDR2 SASEGT. The CDR3 has 15 amino acids. The CDR3 sequence is CASGLAGSPYNEQFF. The CDR3, as DNA: TGTGCCAGCGGACTAGCGGGGTCCCCCTACAATGAGCAGTTCTTC.